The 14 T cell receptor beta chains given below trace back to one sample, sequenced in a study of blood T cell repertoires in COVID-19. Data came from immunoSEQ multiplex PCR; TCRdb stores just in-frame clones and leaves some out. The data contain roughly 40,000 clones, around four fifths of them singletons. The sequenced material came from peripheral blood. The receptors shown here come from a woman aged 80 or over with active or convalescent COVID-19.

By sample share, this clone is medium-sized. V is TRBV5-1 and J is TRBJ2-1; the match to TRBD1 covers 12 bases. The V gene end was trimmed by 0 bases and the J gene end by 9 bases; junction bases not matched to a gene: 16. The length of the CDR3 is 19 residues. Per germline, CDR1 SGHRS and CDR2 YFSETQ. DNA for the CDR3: TGCGCCAGCAGCTTGGGGGACAGGGGGCGCGTAGCGGGAGCCGGTGAGCAGTTCTTC. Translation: CASSLGDRGRVAGAGEQFF.

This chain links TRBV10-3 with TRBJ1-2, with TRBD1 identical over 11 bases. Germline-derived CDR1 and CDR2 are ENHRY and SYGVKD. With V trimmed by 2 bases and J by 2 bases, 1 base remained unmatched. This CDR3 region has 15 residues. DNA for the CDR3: TGTGCCATCAGTGAGGGACAGGGGGCGAACTATGGCTACACCTTC. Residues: CAISEGQGANYGYTF.

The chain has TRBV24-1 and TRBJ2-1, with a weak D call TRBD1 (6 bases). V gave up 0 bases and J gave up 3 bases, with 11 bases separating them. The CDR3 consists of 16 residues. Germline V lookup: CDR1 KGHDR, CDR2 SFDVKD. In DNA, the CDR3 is TGTGCCACCAGTGATTTGAGCACAGGGCGCTACAATGAGCAGTTCTTC. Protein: CATSDLSTGRYNEQFF.

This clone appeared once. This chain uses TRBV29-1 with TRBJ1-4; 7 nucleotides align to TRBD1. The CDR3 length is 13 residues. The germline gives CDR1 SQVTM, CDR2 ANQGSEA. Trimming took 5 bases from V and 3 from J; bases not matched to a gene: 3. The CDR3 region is CSVTGQPNEKLFF. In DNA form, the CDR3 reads TGCAGCGTTACGGGACAGCCTAATGAAAAACTGTTTTTT.

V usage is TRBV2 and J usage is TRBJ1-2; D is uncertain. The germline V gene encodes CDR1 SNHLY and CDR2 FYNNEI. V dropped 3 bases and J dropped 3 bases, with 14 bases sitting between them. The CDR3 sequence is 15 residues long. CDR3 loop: CASSERAGDYYGYTF. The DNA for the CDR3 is TGTGCCAGCAGTGAGAGGGCAGGAGATTACTATGGCTACACCTTC.

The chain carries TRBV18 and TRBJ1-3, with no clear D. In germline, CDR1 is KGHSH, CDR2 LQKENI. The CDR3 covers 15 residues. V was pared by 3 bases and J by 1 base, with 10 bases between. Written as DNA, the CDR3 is TGTGCCAGCTCACCTCCACAGTTGTCTGGAAACACCATATATTTT. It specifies CASSPPQLSGNTIYF.

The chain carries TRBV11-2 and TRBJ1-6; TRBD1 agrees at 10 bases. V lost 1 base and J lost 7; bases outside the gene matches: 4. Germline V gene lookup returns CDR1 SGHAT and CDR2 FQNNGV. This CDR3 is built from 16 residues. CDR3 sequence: CASSLGTGGRNSPLHF. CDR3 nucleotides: TGTGCCAGCAGCTTAGGGACAGGGGGGAGGAATTCACCCCTCCACTTT.

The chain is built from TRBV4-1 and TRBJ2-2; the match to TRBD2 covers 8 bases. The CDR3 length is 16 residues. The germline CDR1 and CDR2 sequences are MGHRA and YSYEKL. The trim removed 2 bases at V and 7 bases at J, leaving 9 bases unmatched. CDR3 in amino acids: CASSQPGRALGGELFF. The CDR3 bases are TGCGCCAGCAGCCAACCCGGGAGGGCGTTAGGCGGGGAGCTGTTTTTT.

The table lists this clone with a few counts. CDR3 loop: CASSLGGLSGRTDTQYF. CDR3 nucleotide sequence: TGCGCCAGCAGCTTGGGGGGCCTTAGCGGGAGGACAGATACGCAGTATTTT. V gene TRBV5-1 combines with J gene TRBJ2-3; TRBD2 matches 10 bases. Germline V gene lookup returns CDR1 SGHRS and CDR2 YFSETQ. V was pared by 0 bases and J by 3 bases, with 7 bases of the junction left unmatched. The CDR3 covers 17 residues. Variable domain in full (rest from reference TRBV5-1 and TRBJ2-3): KAGVTQTPRYLIKTRGQQVTLSCSPISGHRSVSWYQQTPGQGLQFLFEYFSETQRNKGNFPGRFSGRQFSNSRSEMNVSTLELGDSALYLCASSLGGLSGRTDTQYFGPGTRLTVL.

The CDR3 DNA reads as TGTGCCAGCAGTCAAACAGGCGGCGGCACTGAAGCTTTCTTT. The encoded protein is CASSQTGGGTEAFF. The J gene is TRBJ1-1, the V gene TRBV28; D possibly corresponds to TRBD1 (5 bases). The CDR3 length is 14 residues. Germline CDR1 and CDR2: MDHEN and SYDVKM. V shed 5 bases and J shed 4 bases, with 14 bases lying between them.

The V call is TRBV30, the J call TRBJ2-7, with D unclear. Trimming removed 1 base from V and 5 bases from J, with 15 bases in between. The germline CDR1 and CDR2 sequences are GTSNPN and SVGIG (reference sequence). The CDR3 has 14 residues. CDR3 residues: CAWSGGGTPNEQYF. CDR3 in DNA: TGTGCCTGGAGTGGCGGCGGAACCCCAAACGAGCAGTACTTC.

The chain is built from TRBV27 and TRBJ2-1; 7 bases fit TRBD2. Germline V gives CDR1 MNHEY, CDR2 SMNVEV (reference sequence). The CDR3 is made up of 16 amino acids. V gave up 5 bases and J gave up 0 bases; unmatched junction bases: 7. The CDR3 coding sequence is TGTGCCAGCAGTCCACGGACTAGGAGCTCCTACAATGAGCAGTTCTTC. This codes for CASSPRTRSSYNEQFF.

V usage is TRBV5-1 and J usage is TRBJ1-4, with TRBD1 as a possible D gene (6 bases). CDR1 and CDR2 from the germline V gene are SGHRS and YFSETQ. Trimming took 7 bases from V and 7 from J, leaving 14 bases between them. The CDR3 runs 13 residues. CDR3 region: CASGPGVGEKLFF. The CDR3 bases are TGCGCCAGCGGTCCAGGGGTAGGTGAAAAACTGTTTTTT.

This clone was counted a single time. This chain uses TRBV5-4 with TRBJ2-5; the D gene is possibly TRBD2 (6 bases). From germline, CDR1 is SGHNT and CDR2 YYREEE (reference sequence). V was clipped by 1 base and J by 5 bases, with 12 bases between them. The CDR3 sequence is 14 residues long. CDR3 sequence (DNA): TGTGCCAGCAGCTTGTTGTCGGGAGAGGAGACCCAGTACTTC. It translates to CASSLLSGEETQYF. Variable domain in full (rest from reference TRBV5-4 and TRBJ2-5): ETGVTQSPTHLIKTRGQQVTLRCSSQSGHNTVSWYQQALGQGPQFIFQYYREEENGRGNFPPRFSGLQFPNYSSELNVNALELDDSALYLCASSLLSGEETQYFGPGTRLLVL.